Each of the 19 T cell receptor beta chains below was sequenced from the same sample in a study of post-analysis software for immune sequencing data. Study results and limitations: TRBV segments more frequent in patients than in controls numbered a few and included TRBV5-6, TRBV5-1 and TRBV20-1.

Carried by the TCR beta cDNA libraries were unique molecular identifiers. One entry per CDR3 protein, called by TCRdb with MiXCR from the PCR reads. Of hundreds of thousands of distinct CDR3 sequences listed, roughly 27% are singletons. Their antigen targets remain unknown. The specimen was blood. These receptors were obtained from a girl aged 5 to 17 with multiple sclerosis.

To note about this clonotype: Since the CDR3 does not end with the conserved phenylalanine or tryptophan, this likely comes from a read error. The chain combines TRBV29-1 with TRBJ1-4; 9 nucleotides match TRBD1. Trimming cost V 7 bases and J 8 bases; bases outside gene matches: 14. CDR3 size: 15 residues. CDR1 and CDR2 from the germline V gene are SQVTM and ANQGSEA. The CDR3 region has the DNA TGCAGCGCTTCGCCTGGGACAGGGATTACAGAAAAACTGTTTTAT. The encoded protein is CSASPGTGITEKLFY.

This clonotype appeared a few times. CDR3 nucleotides: TGTGCCATCCGCCCGGGAGGGAGGGCGGATACGCAGTATTTT. Protein sequence: CAIRPGGRADTQYF. The genes are TRBV10-3 and TRBJ2-3; TRBD2 matches at 8 bases. The germline CDR1 and CDR2 sequences are ENHRY and SYGVKD. There are 14 residues in the CDR3. With 8 bases clipped from V and 6 bases from J, the junction kept 10 bases outside the gene matches.

The CDR3 reads CASSFSGASGYTF. The CDR3 region has the DNA TGTGCCAGCAGCTTTTCGGGGGCGAGTGGCTACACCTTC. This chain connects TRBV5-8 to TRBJ1-2; D is perhaps TRBD1 (6 bases). The length of the CDR3 is 13 residues. V lost 2 bases to trimming and J lost 7 bases, with 12 bases between them. Looked up from germline, CDR1 is SGHTS and CDR2 is YDEGEE.

This clonotype was counted only a few times. This chain links TRBV2 with TRBJ2-6; perhaps D is TRBD1 or TRBD2 (5 bases each). The V and J ends lost 2 bases and 1 base respectively, with 6 bases between them. Germline V gives CDR1 SNHLY, CDR2 FYNNEI. The CDR3 spans 15 residues. The CDR3 spells CASSEWGSGANVLTF. The CDR3, as DNA: TGTGCCAGCAGTGAATGGGGGTCTGGGGCCAACGTCCTGACTTTC.

The chain recombines TRBV15 with TRBJ2-5; unclear D gene. Germline V gene lookup returns CDR1 LNHNV and CDR2 YYDKDF (reference sequence). V lost 1 base to trimming and J lost 1 base, with 4 bases between them. The CDR3 consists of 13 residues. The CDR3 DNA is TGTGCCACCAGCAGAGGGTTCCAAGAGACCCAGTACTTC. Translating it yields CATSRGFQETQYF. Based on the CDR3 plus reference TRBV15 and TRBJ2-5, the full variable domain is DAMVIQNPRYQVTQFGKPVTLSCSQTLNHNVMYWYQQKSSQAPKLLFHYYDKDFNNEADTPDNFQSRRPNTSFCFLDIRSPGLGDTAMYLCATSRGFQETQYFGPGTRLLVL.

The CDR3: CASSSLGDSYNEQFF. Here the CDR3 DNA reads TGTGCCAGCAGCTCCTTAGGGGACTCCTACAATGAGCAGTTCTTC. The V call is TRBV7-9, the J call TRBJ2-1; D might be TRBD1 (5 bases). V dropped 4 bases and J dropped 0 bases, with 10 bases sitting between them. Looked up from germline, CDR1 is SEHNR and CDR2 is FQNEAQ (reference sequence). This CDR3 is built from 15 residues.

The chain links TRBV12-3 or TRBV12-4 to TRBJ2-1, with TRBD2 as a possible D gene (6 bases). V lost 11 bases, J lost 5 bases, and 22 bases lay in between. This CDR3 is 15 amino acids long. This CDR3 is CAGSGRGKGHNEQFF. CDR3 DNA sequence: TGTGCCGGTTCGGGTCGGGGGAAGGGCCACAATGAGCAGTTCTTC.

This clonotype was observed a few times. The chain carries TRBV15 and TRBJ2-1; D unresolved. Per the germline V gene, CDR1 is LNHNV and CDR2 is YYDKDF (reference sequence). The CDR3 length is 16 residues. Trimming removed 0 bases at V and 0 bases at J, with 9 bases between. The CDR3 here is CATSREMASSYNEQFF. The CDR3 nucleotides read TGTGCCACCAGCAGAGAGATGGCCAGCTCCTACAATGAGCAGTTCTTC.

The chain has TRBV29-1 and TRBJ2-1; 14 bases align to TRBD2. This CDR3 contains 14 residues. The ends lost 7 bases at V and 10 bases at J; junction bases unmatched: 9. Germline CDR1 and CDR2: SQVTM and ANQGSEA. In nucleotides, the CDR3 is TGCAGCGCTCAGACTAGCGGGGGGGCGGCGGAGCAGTTCTTC. Its translation: CSAQTSGGAAEQFF.

The chain couples TRBV12-3 or TRBV12-4 to TRBJ2-2; D is perhaps TRBD1 (5 bases). CDR3 size: 17 residues. V was pared by 6 bases and J by 4 bases, with 21 bases between. The CDR3 DNA reads as TGTGCCAGCAGCGCCAGGGCAGGCAGGGTCGTCACCGGGGAGCTGTTTTTT. It translates to CASSARAGRVVTGELFF.

This clonotype was picked up a small number of times. The rearrangement uses TRBV5-1 and TRBJ2-1, with D perhaps assigned TRBD1 or TRBD2 (6 bases each). V lost 7 bases to trimming and J lost 5 bases, with 16 bases between them. The V gene's germline CDR1 is SGHRS and CDR2 YFSETQ. The length of the CDR3 is 14 residues. CDR3 in DNA: TGCGCCAGCTCGCCGGGGGCAACAGACAATGAGCAGTTCTTC. This gives the protein CASSPGATDNEQFF.

CDR3 in amino acids: CASSLGGRGRLRETQYF. The CDR3 region has the DNA TGTGCCAGCAGCTTAGGGGGGAGGGGGCGGCTTCGAGAGACCCAGTACTTC. The chain carries TRBV7-2 and TRBJ2-5, with D perhaps TRBD1 or TRBD2 (7 bases each). This CDR3 is built from 17 residues. CDR1 and CDR2 from the germline V gene are SGHTA and FQGNSA. The germline V and J ends were trimmed by 1 base and 4 bases, with 19 bases remaining between them.

The V call is TRBV28, the J call TRBJ2-1; 11 bases agree with TRBD1. The CDR3 has 15 residues. In germline, CDR1 is MDHEN, CDR2 SYDVKM. V was clipped by 5 bases and J by 7 bases; unmatched bases: 7. CDR3 nucleotide sequence: TGTGCCAGCAGTCCACTCCGGGACAGGGGGAATGAGCAGTTCTTC. Its protein is CASSPLRDRGNEQFF.

Here the CDR3 DNA reads TGTGCCAGCAACCTAGATGCGACACCCCGAAACACCATATATTTT. This codes for CASNLDATPRNTIYF. The chain recombines TRBV7-2 with TRBJ1-3, with D unclear. V gave up 7 bases and J gave up 5 bases, with 18 bases separating them. This CDR3 region has 15 residues. Germline CDR1 SGHTA, CDR2 FQGNSA.

The chain employs TRBV5-8 and TRBJ2-1; D might be TRBD1 or TRBD2, each matching 6 bases. The CDR3 is 15 residues long. Germline CDR1 SGHTS, CDR2 YDEGEE. V was cut by 1 base and J by 5 bases, with 13 bases left in between. The CDR3 sequence is CASSLTGAAHNEQFF. The CDR3 region has the DNA TGTGCCAGCAGCTTGACGGGGGCGGCCCACAATGAGCAGTTCTTC.

In this sample, this clonotype turned up a few times. Here the CDR3 DNA reads TGTGCCAGCAGCTTAGCCTGGGTGTCTGACTATGGCTACACCTTC. Protein sequence: CASSLAWVSDYGYTF. The V and J genes are TRBV7-2 and TRBJ1-2, with D unclear. Trimming pared 0 bases from V and 3 bases from J, leaving 11 bases between. The CDR3 loop spans 15 amino acids. CDR1 is SGHTA, CDR2 FQGNSA, per germline.

The chain joins TRBV28 to TRBJ2-5, with D unresolved. This CDR3 is built from 15 residues. Germline values: CDR1 MDHEN, CDR2 SYDVKM. The V end lost 2 bases, the J end lost 11 bases, and 21 bases lay between the germline ends. The CDR3 here is CASSLRSMAYNEQYF. CDR3 in DNA: TGTGCCAGCAGTTTACGGTCTATGGCCTACAATGAGCAGTACTTC. The variable domain in full, completed from reference TRBV28 and TRBJ2-5, reads DVKVTQSSRYLVKRTGEKVFLECVQDMDHENMFWYRQDPGLGLRLIYFSYDVKMKEKGDIPEGYSVSREKKERFSLILESASTNQTSMYLCASSLRSMAYNEQYFGPGTRLLVL.

This chain links TRBV10-3 with TRBJ2-3; D is possibly TRBD1 or TRBD2 (6 bases each). Germline V gene data show CDR1 as ENHRY and CDR2 as SYGVKD. This CDR3 has 14 residues. The ends were cut back, 6 bases at V and 2 bases at J, with 12 bases in the middle. The CDR3: CAIRPGAATDTQYF. CDR3 coding DNA: TGTGCCATCAGGCCGGGGGCGGCCACAGATACGCAGTATTTT.

The J gene is TRBJ2-7, the V gene TRBV7-2; D is possibly TRBD2 (5 bases). Trimming stripped 4 bases from V and 7 bases from J, with 11 bases between. Per germline, CDR1 SGHTA and CDR2 FQGNSA. The CDR3 is 12 residues long. The CDR3: CASSSRRDEQYF. In nucleotides, the CDR3 is TGTGCCAGCAGCTCCCGCCGGGATGAGCAGTACTTC. Filled out from reference TRBV7-2 and TRBJ2-7, the complete variable domain reads GAGVSQSPSNKVTEKGKDVELRCDPISGHTALYWYRQSLGQGLEFLIYFQGNSAPDKSGLPSDRFSAERTGGSVSTLTIQRTQQEDSAVYLCASSSRRDEQYFGPGTRLTVT.